This T cell receptor beta chain emerged from a study of Ad26.COV2.S vaccination and SARS-CoV-2 variants. About the study: Donor joined the COV1001 Ad26.COV2.S trial arm.

This CDR3 region has 13 residues. With V trimmed by 4 bases and J by 7 bases, 4 bases remained unmatched. In germline, CDR1 is LGHDT, CDR2 YNNKEL (reference sequence). Study-wide results and limits: Recipients of vaccine and of placebo showed similar breadth of their non-spike TCR repertoires.

The treatment: some 19 received Ad26.COV2.S at low or high dose, single or two shots; roughly 5 received placebo; per-sample allocation not given. Collection of the samples took place on day 63 after the first injection of vaccine or placebo. With regard to this clone: Its target is unknown.

Clones were sequenced by immunoSEQ multiplex PCR, and TCRdb holds only the in-frame ones, with some missing. The sample lists some 420,000 clones; roughly 90% were seen once. The chain joins TRBV3-1 (or the pseudogene TRBV3-2) to TRBJ2-1, with 7 bases that match TRBD1. The specimen was peripheral blood, collected in a trial of Ad26.COV2.S vaccine versus placebo. This sequence originates from a person between 18 and 60 years old who received the Ad26.COV2.S COVID-19 vaccine or a placebo. CDR3 DNA: TGTGCCAGCAGCCCAGGGGGTTGGAATGAGCAGTTCTTC. Translating gives CASSPGGWNEQFF.